The 9 T cell receptor beta chains below come from one sample, sequenced in a study of shared clonotypes between healthy human individuals. Assay: immunoSEQ multiplex PCR; the TCRdb copy retains only in-frame clones and omits some. The sample includes about 1.5 million clones, roughly 96% of them seen just once. The sample comprised naive CD4+ T cells sorted from blood. Indicated subset: CD45RA+ positively selected. The receptors here all came from a man younger than 45 in good health.

This chain links TRBV28 with TRBJ1-5; TRBD1 matches at 9 bases. This CDR3 spans 15 amino acids. V was pared by 2 bases and J by 7 bases, with 6 bases of the junction left unmatched. In germline, CDR1 is MDHEN, CDR2 SYDVKM. CDR3 nucleotides: TGTGCCAGCAGTTTAACCGGGACAGGGATCCAGCCCCAGCATTTT. Amino acid sequence: CASSLTGTGIQPQHF. The full variable domain, with the rest looked up from reference TRBV28 and TRBJ1-5, is DVKVTQSSRYLVKRTGEKVFLECVQDMDHENMFWYRQDPGLGLRLIYFSYDVKMKEKGDIPEGYSVSREKKERFSLILESASTNQTSMYLCASSLTGTGIQPQHFGDGTRLSIL.

The V gene is TRBV7-9, the J gene TRBJ2-5; tentative D call: TRBD1 (5 bases). The V end lost 1 base, the J end lost 6 bases, and 9 bases lay between the germline ends. The CDR3 runs 13 residues. Germline V gene data show CDR1 as SEHNR and CDR2 as FQNEAQ (reference sequence). The CDR3 DNA is TGTGCCAGCAGCTTAGGATACAGGCAGACCCAGTACTTC. This sequence encodes CASSLGYRQTQYF.

J is TRBJ1-3 and V is TRBV5-4; D perhaps matches TRBD1 (5 bases). The CDR3 sequence is 15 residues long. The germline V gene has CDR1 SGHNT and CDR2 YYREEE (reference sequence). Trimming left V 4 bases short and J 3 bases short, with 14 bases between. The CDR3: CASSEEGFGGNTIYF. The CDR3 DNA reads TGTGCCAGCAGCGAAGAGGGGTTTGGTGGAAACACCATATATTTT.

This rearrangement joins TRBV30 to TRBJ2-7, with D perhaps TRBD1 (6 bases). The CDR3 sequence is 13 residues long. Per the germline V gene, CDR1 is GTSNPN and CDR2 is SVGIG (reference sequence). Between the trimmed V and J ends, which lost 7 bases and 6 bases, there was a span of 19 bases. CDR3 residues: CAFGSRRGSEQYF. CDR3 in DNA: TGTGCCTTCGGAAGTCGCAGGGGTTCCGAGCAGTACTTC.

V and J are TRBV14 and TRBJ2-2, with 13 bases matching TRBD2. V shed 1 base, J shed 3 bases, and the junction held 5 bases outside the gene matches. The CDR3 consists of 18 residues. Germline V gives CDR1 SGHDN, CDR2 FVKESK. CDR3 region: CASSQGLLAGGYTGELFF. The CDR3 DNA is TGTGCCAGCAGCCAAGGCCTACTAGCGGGAGGGTACACCGGGGAGCTGTTTTTT.

The chain recombines TRBV7-6 with TRBJ1-2; the D is unclear. The CDR3 has 16 amino acids. Germline V lookup: CDR1 SGHVS, CDR2 FNYEAQ. Between the trimmed V and J ends, which lost 5 bases and 3 bases, there was a span of 19 bases. CDR3 in DNA: TGTGCCAGCAGCCAGAGAAGAGGCGCAGGAGACTATGGCTACACCTTC. It is translated as CASSQRRGAGDYGYTF.

The chain employs TRBV11-1 and TRBJ1-1; D possibly corresponds to TRBD1 (6 bases). Between the trimmed V and J ends, which lost 5 bases and 12 bases, there was a span of 13 bases. Germline CDR1 is SGHAT and CDR2 is FQDESV (reference sequence). This CDR3 is 11 amino acids long. This CDR3 is CASSLGGVPFF. The CDR3 bases are TGTGCCAGCAGCCTAGGGGGAGTACCTTTCTTT.

The rearrangement links TRBV7-2 to TRBJ2-1; perhaps TRBD2 as D (5 bases). Germline V gene lookup returns CDR1 SGHTA and CDR2 FQGNSA. V shed 6 bases and J shed 7 bases, with 10 bases lying between them. The CDR3 loop spans 12 amino acids. CDR3 nucleotide sequence: TGTGCCAGCAGAACTAGGGCGAATGAGCAGTTCTTC. It yields the protein CASRTRANEQFF.

The CDR3 here is CASSSSSGSDTQYF. CDR3 nucleotide sequence: TGCGCCAGCAGCTCCTCATCAGGATCAGATACGCAGTATTTT. This chain links TRBV5-1 with TRBJ2-3, with D unresolved. Trimming pared 3 bases from V and 4 bases from J, leaving 12 bases between. CDR3 size: 14 residues. CDR1 SGHRS and CDR2 YFSETQ come from the germline V gene.